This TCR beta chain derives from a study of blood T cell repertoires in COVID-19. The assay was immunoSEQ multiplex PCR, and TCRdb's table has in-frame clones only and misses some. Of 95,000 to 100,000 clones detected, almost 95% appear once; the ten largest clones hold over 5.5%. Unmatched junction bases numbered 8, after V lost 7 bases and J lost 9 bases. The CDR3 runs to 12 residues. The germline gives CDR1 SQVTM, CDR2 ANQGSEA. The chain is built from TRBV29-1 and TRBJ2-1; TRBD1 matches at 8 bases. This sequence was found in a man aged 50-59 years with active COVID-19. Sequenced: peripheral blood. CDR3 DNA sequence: TGCAGCGCTGACCAGGGGGCCGGTGAGCAGTTCTTC. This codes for CSADQGAGEQFF.